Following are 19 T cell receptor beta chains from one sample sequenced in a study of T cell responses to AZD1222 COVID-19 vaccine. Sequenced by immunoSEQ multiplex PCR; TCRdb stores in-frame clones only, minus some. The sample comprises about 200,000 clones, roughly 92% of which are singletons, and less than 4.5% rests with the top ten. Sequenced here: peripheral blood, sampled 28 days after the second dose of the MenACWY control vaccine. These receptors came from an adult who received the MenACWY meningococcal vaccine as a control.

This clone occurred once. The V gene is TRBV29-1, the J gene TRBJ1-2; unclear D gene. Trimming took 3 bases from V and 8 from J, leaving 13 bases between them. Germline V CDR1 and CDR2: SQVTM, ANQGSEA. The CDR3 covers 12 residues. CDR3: CSVERPPGGYTF. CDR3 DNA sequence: TGCAGCGTTGAGAGACCTCCCGGGGGCTACACCTTC.

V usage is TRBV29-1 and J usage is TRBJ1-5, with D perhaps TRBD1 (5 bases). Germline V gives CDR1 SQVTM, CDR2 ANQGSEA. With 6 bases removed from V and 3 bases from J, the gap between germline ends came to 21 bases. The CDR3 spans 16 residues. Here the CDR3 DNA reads TGCAGCGTCAGACCCGGGGCTCCCGGTGACAATCAGCCCCAGCATTTT. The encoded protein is CSVRPGAPGDNQPQHF.

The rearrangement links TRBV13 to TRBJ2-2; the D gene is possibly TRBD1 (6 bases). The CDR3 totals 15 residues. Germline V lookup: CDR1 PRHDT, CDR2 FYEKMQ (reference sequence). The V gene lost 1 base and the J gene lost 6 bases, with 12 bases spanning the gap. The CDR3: CASSLAGGWSGELFF. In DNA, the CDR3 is TGTGCCAGCAGCTTAGCTGGGGGCTGGTCCGGGGAGCTGTTTTTT.

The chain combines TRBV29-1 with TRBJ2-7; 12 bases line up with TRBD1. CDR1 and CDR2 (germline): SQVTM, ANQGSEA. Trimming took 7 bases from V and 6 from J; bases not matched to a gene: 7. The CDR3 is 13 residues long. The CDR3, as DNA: TGCAGCGGGACGGGACAGGGGGCGGGCGAGCAGTACTTC. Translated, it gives CSGTGQGAGEQYF.

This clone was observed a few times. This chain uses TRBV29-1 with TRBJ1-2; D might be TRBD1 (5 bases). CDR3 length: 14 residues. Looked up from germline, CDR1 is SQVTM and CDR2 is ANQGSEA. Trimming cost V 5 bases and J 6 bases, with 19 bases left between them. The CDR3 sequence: CSVRGRGEKNGYTF. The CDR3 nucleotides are TGCAGCGTTAGAGGGAGGGGAGAGAAAAATGGCTACACCTTC.

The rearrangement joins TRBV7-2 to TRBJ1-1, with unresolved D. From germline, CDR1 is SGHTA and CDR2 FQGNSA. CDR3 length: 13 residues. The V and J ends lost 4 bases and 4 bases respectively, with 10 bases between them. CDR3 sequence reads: CASSSTISTEAFF. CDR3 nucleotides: TGTGCCAGCAGCTCAACCATCAGCACTGAAGCTTTCTTT.

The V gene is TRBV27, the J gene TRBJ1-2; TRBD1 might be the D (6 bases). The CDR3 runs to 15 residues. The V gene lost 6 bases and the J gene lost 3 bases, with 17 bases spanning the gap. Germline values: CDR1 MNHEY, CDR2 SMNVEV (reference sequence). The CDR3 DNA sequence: TGTGCCAGCAGAGGGGGGATCTACTTTCACTATGGCTACACCTTC. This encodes CASRGGIYFHYGYTF.

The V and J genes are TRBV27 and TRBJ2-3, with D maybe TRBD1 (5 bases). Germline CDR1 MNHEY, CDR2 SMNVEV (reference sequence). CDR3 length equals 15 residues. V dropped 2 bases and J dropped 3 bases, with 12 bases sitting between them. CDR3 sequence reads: CASSLEAGWTDTQYF. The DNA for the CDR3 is TGTGCCAGCAGTTTAGAGGCAGGGTGGACAGATACGCAGTATTTT.

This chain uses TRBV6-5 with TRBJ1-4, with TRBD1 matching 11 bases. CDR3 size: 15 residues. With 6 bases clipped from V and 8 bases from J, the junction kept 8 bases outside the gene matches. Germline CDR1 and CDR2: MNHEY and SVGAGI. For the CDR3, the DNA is TGTGCCAGCAGCCCCGGACAGGGGGCCAACGAAAAACTGTTTTTT. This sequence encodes CASSPGQGANEKLFF.

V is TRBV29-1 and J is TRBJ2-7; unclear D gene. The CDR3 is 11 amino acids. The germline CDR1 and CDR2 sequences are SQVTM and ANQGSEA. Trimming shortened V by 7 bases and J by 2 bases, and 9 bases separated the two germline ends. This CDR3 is CSADSTYEQYF. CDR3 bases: TGCAGCGCCGATTCCACCTACGAGCAGTACTTC.

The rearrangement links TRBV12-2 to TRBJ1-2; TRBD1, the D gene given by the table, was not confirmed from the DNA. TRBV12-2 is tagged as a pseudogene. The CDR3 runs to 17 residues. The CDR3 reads CASRLQLVATEIYGYTF. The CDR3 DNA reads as TGTGCAAGTCGCTTACAATTGGTGGCAACCGAAATCTATGGCTACACCTTC.

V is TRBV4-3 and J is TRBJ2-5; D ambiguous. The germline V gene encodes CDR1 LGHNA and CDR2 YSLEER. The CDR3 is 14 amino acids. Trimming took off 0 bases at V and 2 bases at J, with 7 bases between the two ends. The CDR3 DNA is TGCGCCAGCAGCCAAGATTTTGGGCAAGAGACCCAGTACTTC. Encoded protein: CASSQDFGQETQYF.

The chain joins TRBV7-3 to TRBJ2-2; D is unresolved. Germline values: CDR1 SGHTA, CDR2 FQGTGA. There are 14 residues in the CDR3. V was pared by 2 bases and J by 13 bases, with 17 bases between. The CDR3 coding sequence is TGTGCCAGCAGCTTAGCGGCCGCGGACCACGGGCTGTTTTTT. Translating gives CASSLAAADHGLFF.

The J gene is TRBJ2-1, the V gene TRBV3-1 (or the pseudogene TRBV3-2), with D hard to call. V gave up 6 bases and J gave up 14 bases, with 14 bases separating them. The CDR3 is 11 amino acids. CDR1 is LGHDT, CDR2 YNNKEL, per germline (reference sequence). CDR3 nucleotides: TGTGCCAGCAGTCCCGGAGCATCAAAGTTCTTC. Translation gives CASSPGASKFF.

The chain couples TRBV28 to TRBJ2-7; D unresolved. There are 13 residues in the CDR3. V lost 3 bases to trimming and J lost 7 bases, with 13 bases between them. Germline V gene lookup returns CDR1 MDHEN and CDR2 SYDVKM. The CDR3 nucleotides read TGTGCCAGCAGTTTGAACCCGGAAGAAGAGCAGTACTTC. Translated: CASSLNPEEEQYF.

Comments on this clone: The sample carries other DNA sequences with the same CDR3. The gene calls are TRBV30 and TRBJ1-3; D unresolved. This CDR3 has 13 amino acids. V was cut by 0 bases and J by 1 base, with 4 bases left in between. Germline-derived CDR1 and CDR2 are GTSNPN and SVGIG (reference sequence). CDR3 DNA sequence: TGTGCCTGGAGTGTCGGATCTGGAAACACCATATATTTT. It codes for CAWSVGSGNTIYF.

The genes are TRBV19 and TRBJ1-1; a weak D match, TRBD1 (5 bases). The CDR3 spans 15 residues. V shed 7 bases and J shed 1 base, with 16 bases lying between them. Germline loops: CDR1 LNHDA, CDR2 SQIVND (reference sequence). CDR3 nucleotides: TGTGCCAGTACCGATAGGGGCAGGGAGAACACTGAAGCTTTCTTT. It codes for CASTDRGRENTEAFF.

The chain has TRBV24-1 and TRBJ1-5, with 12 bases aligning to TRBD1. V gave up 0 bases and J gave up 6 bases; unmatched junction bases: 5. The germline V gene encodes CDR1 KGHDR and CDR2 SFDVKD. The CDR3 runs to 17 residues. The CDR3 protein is CATSDLPGQGACQPQHF. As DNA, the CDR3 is TGTGCCACCAGTGATTTGCCGGGACAGGGGGCTTGTCAGCCCCAGCATTTT.

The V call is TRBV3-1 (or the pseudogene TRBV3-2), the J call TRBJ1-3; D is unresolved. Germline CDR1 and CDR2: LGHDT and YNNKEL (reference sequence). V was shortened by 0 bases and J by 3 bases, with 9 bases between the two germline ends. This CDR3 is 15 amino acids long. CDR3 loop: CASSQDPGFGNTIYF. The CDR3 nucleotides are TGTGCCAGCAGCCAAGATCCGGGGTTTGGAAACACCATATATTTT.